This TCR beta chain was captured in a study of T cells after yellow fever vaccination. Study information: Some fractions had low cell numbers, and these were prepared with SMART-Seq v4 Ultra Low Input.

The CDR3 loop spans 13 amino acids. Looked up from germline, CDR1 is LNHNV and CDR2 is YYDKDF (reference sequence). After removal of 8 bases from V and 7 bases from J, the junction contained 7 bases not matched to a gene. The TCR cDNA carried a universal primer site and UMIs from 5'RACE template switching. TCRdb used MiXCR to reprocess the 5' RACE reads, holding one entry per CDR3 protein. Among 250,000 to 300,000 distinct CDR3 sequences listed, 10% to 15% were seen once. The table lists this clonotype with a few counts. The V gene is TRBV15, the J gene TRBJ2-4, with TRBD1 matching 8 bases. The TCR comes from a man in his thirties or forties who received the YFV17D yellow fever vaccine. This specimen was CD4+ T cells sorted from PBMCs, taken 45 days after the yellow fever booster vaccination. This CDR3 is CATARQGLNIQYF. In nucleotides, the CDR3 is TGTGCCACCGCCAGACAGGGGTTGAACATTCAGTACTTC.